Presented here are 18 T cell receptor beta chains from one specimen sequenced in a study of T-cell memory formation after mild COVID-19. TCRdb reprocessed the 5' RACE reads with MiXCR, giving one entry per CDR3 protein. Here the sample spans around 320,000 distinct CDR3 sequences, around 27% being singletons. The sequencing sample was made of PBMCs or a T cell subset sorted from them (not recorded which). The receptors derive from an adult woman who had mild COVID-19 (a few samples of this study predate the infection). Cell type and time point are not known.

The gene calls are TRBV29-1 and TRBJ1-1, with a weak D call TRBD1 (5 bases). This CDR3 region has 13 residues. Germline CDR1 reads SQVTM; CDR2 reads ANQGSEA. Trimming took off 3 bases at V and 4 bases at J, with 12 bases between the two ends. CDR3 sequence (DNA): TGCAGCGTTGAGGCAGGGTTCTCCACTGAAGCTTTCTTT. Its translation: CSVEAGFSTEAFF.

This clonotype was detected once. V and J are TRBV20-1 and TRBJ1-4, with 10 bases aligning to TRBD1. Per the germline V gene, CDR1 is DFQATT and CDR2 is SNEGSKA (reference sequence). V shed 6 bases and J 6 bases; nucleotides not matched to a gene: 10. The CDR3 has 15 residues. The CDR3 DNA follows: TGCAGTGCCATGGGTAGCGGGACAGGGGATGAAAAACTGTTTTTT. Protein: CSAMGSGTGDEKLFF.

The chain has TRBV14 and TRBJ1-1; D remains ambiguous. CDR3 length: 13 residues. Per germline, CDR1 SGHDN and CDR2 FVKESK. Trimming stripped 1 base from V and 3 bases from J, with 6 bases between. CDR3 protein: CASSQVGDTEAFF. CDR3 in DNA: TGTGCCAGCAGCCAAGTTGGGGACACTGAAGCTTTCTTT.

V is TRBV3-1 and J is TRBJ1-6, with D hard to call. Germline CDR1 reads LGHDT; CDR2 reads YNNKEL (reference sequence). The CDR3 runs 14 residues. V was pared by 1 base and J by 10 bases, with 11 bases between. The CDR3 reads CASSQGTERSPLHF. The DNA of the CDR3 is TGTGCCAGCAGCCAAGGAACTGAGAGATCACCCCTCCACTTT.

The chain joins TRBV4-1 to TRBJ2-7, with 9 bases lining up with TRBD1. Germline-derived CDR1 and CDR2 are MGHRA and YSYEKL. The J segment lost 5 bases and the V segment lost 4 bases, leaving 12 bases of the junction unmatched. The CDR3 sequence is 16 residues long. The CDR3 DNA reads TGCGCCAGCAGCCGGGGACAGGGTTTGCTCTTCCACGAGCAGTACTTC. Its protein product is CASSRGQGLLFHEQYF.

This clonotype was seen only a few times. J is TRBJ2-2 and V is TRBV4-2; D is uncertain. CDR3 length equals 11 residues. Germline CDR1 LGHNA, CDR2 YNFKEQ. V lost 1 base and J 8 bases, leaving 2 bases between the germline ends. CDR3 sequence (DNA): TGTGCCAGCAGCCAAGGGGGGGAGCTGTTTTTT. Protein: CASSQGGELFF.

This clonotype has at least ten counts. J is TRBJ2-7 and V is TRBV29-1, with 8 bases identical to TRBD1. Germline loops: CDR1 SQVTM, CDR2 ANQGSEA. V trimming: 4 bases; J trimming: 1 base; junction bases outside the gene matches: 0. The CDR3 has 12 residues. The CDR3 protein is CSVGTGSYEQYF. Written as DNA, the CDR3 is TGCAGCGTTGGGACAGGGTCCTACGAGCAGTACTTC.

This clonotype was counted only a few times. V gene TRBV20-1 combines with J gene TRBJ1-4; no clear D. This CDR3 is 12 amino acids long. CDR1 and CDR2 (germline): DFQATT, SNEGSKA (reference sequence). The V end was cut by 1 base, the J end by 6 bases, with 6 bases between. This CDR3 reads CSARGLDEKLFF. The CDR3 DNA sequence: TGCAGTGCTAGAGGGTTGGATGAAAAACTGTTTTTT.

This clonotype appeared a few times. This chain joins TRBV6-2 or TRBV6-3 and TRBJ2-7; D is ambiguous. This CDR3 is 12 amino acids long. The V gene lost 5 bases and the J gene lost 3 bases, with 8 bases spanning the gap. Germline lookup yields CDR1 MNHEY and CDR2 SVGEGT. The CDR3, as DNA: TGTGCCAGCAGTGCAGCTATCTACGAGCAGTACTTC. Protein product: CASSAAIYEQYF.

The CDR3 nucleotides are TGTGCCAGCAGTGGAGGACAGAAGAACACTGAAGCTTTCTTT. It encodes CASSGGQKNTEAFF. This chain connects TRBV2 to TRBJ1-1; perhaps TRBD1 as D (6 bases). Per the germline V gene, CDR1 is SNHLY and CDR2 is FYNNEI. V lost 4 bases to trimming and J lost 1 base, with 10 bases between them. This CDR3 comprises 14 residues.

In its sample, this clonotype was seen a few times. This sequence joins TRBV12-3 or TRBV12-4 and TRBJ2-1; D remains unclear. The CDR3 extends over 15 amino acids. The V end was cut by 3 bases, the J end by 5 bases, with 14 bases between. The CDR3 spells CASSFSRDRNNEQFF. As DNA, the CDR3 is TGTGCCAGCAGTTTCAGCAGAGATCGGAACAATGAGCAGTTCTTC.

This clonotype was seen only a few times. The CDR3 region has the DNA TGTGCCAGCAGCTTAGACGACAGGGAAGTGGCAGATACGCAGTATTTT. Amino acid sequence: CASSLDDREVADTQYF. The rearrangement uses TRBV7-8 and TRBJ2-3; 7 bases agree with TRBD1. Germline lookup yields CDR1 SGHVS and CDR2 FQNEAQ. The trim removed 1 base at V and 4 bases at J, leaving 8 bases unmatched. The CDR3 length is 16 residues.

The chain employs TRBV20-1 and TRBJ2-5; D ambiguous. Between the trimmed V and J ends, which lost 6 bases and 5 bases, there was a span of 10 bases. The CDR3 consists of 11 residues. Germline V CDR1 and CDR2: DFQATT, SNEGSKA (reference sequence). Here the CDR3 DNA reads TGCAGTGCCTCTAAGTTGGAGACCCAGTACTTC. This codes for CSASKLETQYF.

The chain employs TRBV5-1 and TRBJ2-7; D call uncertain. This CDR3 is 12 amino acids long. Trimming took off 0 bases at V and 6 bases at J, with 7 bases between the two ends. CDR1 and CDR2 from the germline V gene are SGHRS and YFSETQ. CDR3 in amino acids: CASSLAGREQYF. The DNA of the CDR3 is TGCGCCAGCAGCTTGGCCGGACGCGAGCAGTACTTC.

This clonotype has only a few counts. This chain uses TRBV7-2 with TRBJ2-2; D gene uncertain. The V end lost 5 bases, the J end lost 1 base, and 8 bases lay between the germline ends. This CDR3 has 14 residues. The germline gives CDR1 SGHTA, CDR2 FQGNSA. CDR3 residues: CASSPPKNTGELFF. For the CDR3, the DNA is TGTGCCAGCAGCCCCCCAAAGAACACCGGGGAGCTGTTTTTT.

This clonotype was observed a handful of times. The chain carries TRBV12-3 or TRBV12-4 and TRBJ2-1, with D perhaps matching TRBD2 (5 bases). The CDR3 extends over 15 amino acids. V gave up 2 bases and J gave up 7 bases, with 15 bases separating them. The CDR3 loop reads CASSLTGWILNEQFF. CDR3 sequence (DNA): TGTGCCAGCAGTTTAACGGGGTGGATTTTGAATGAGCAGTTCTTC.

This clonotype appeared a few times. The chain employs TRBV20-1 and TRBJ2-7; D is unclear. Germline CDR1 reads DFQATT; CDR2 reads SNEGSKA (reference sequence). The CDR3 sequence is 9 residues long. The V end was cut by 4 bases, the J end by 5 bases, with 3 bases between. The CDR3 bases are TGCAGTGCTAAGGACGAGCAGTACTTC. Protein product: CSAKDEQYF.

This clonotype was seen a handful of times. CDR3 sequence: CAISGGQGPADTQYF. As DNA, the CDR3 is TGTGCCATCAGCGGCGGGCAGGGTCCCGCAGATACGCAGTATTTT. The V gene is TRBV10-3, the J gene TRBJ2-3, with D perhaps TRBD1 or TRBD2 (5 bases each). The CDR3 contains 15 residues. Trimming stripped 6 bases from V and 4 bases from J, with 17 bases between. The germline CDR1 and CDR2 sequences are ENHRY and SYGVKD.